These T cell receptor beta chains were read from a single sample in a study of blood T cell repertoires in COVID-19. Sequenced by immunoSEQ multiplex PCR; TCRdb stores in-frame clones only, minus some. Found here are 400,000 to 550,000 clones, 87% of them singletons; the top ten hold approximately 2%. Sequences were obtained from PBMCs or T cells enriched from blood (not recorded which). The receptors originated from a woman aged 18-35 years with acute COVID-19. CDR3s include the opening cysteine and the closing phenylalanine or tryptophan. D genes are given only for firm matches. Only part of the rows carry a size: once, few, many, or a class if the clone is expanded.

D gene: TRBD1
V gene: TRBV28
clone size: -
J gene: TRBJ2-5
CDR3 protein: CASRRRQGTKRTQYF
CDR3 DNA: TGTGCCAGCAGACGCCGACAGGGAACTAAGAGAACCCAGTACTTC

D gene: TRBD2
V gene: TRBV29-1
clone size: -
J gene: TRBJ2-2
CDR3 protein: CSVGSGGANTGELFF
CDR3 DNA: TGCAGCGTGGGTAGCGGGGGGGCGAACACCGGGGAGCTGTTTTTT

D gene: -
V gene: TRBV14
clone size: -
J gene: TRBJ1-6
CDR3 protein: CASSQVFDSAYNSPLHF
CDR3 DNA: TGTGCCAGCAGCCAAGTTTTCGACAGCGCCTATAATTCACCCCTCCACTTT

D gene: TRBD1
V gene: TRBV11-2
clone size: -
J gene: TRBJ2-1
CDR3 protein: CASSARPTGSYNEQFF
CDR3 DNA: TGTGCCAGCAGCGCCCGCCCGACAGGGTCCTACAATGAGCAGTTCTTC

D gene: -
V gene: TRBV7-6
clone size: -
J gene: TRBJ2-1
CDR3 protein: CASSYQAQALNEQFF
CDR3 DNA: TGTGCCAGCAGCTACCAGGCACAGGCCCTCAATGAGCAGTTCTTC

D gene: -
V gene: TRBV2
clone size: -
J gene: TRBJ2-2
CDR3 protein: CASRFRGGNGELFF
CDR3 DNA: TGTGCCAGCAGGTTTCGAGGTGGAAACGGGGAGCTGTTTTTT

D gene: -
V gene: TRBV5-5
clone size: -
J gene: TRBJ1-1
CDR3 protein: CASSSRTRNTEAFF
CDR3 DNA: TGTGCCAGCAGCTCCAGGACACGGAACACTGAAGCTTTCTTT

D gene: -
V gene: TRBV7-2
clone size: -
J gene: TRBJ2-3
CDR3 protein: CASSLVKGHDF
CDR3 DNA: TGTGCCAGCAGCTTAGTAAAGGGGCATGATTTT

D gene: TRBD2
V gene: TRBV7-8
clone size: -
J gene: TRBJ2-1
CDR3 protein: CASSLEITGGPSYNEQFF
CDR3 DNA: TGTGCCAGCAGCTTAGAAATCACGGGAGGGCCTTCCTACAATGAGCAGTTCTTC

D gene: -
V gene: TRBV12-3/TRBV12-4
clone size: -
J gene: TRBJ1-2
CDR3 protein: CAIRRQANYGYTF
CDR3 DNA: TGTGCCATCCGACGACAGGCCAACTATGGCTACACCTTC

D gene: TRBD2
V gene: TRBV6-2/TRBV6-3
clone size: -
J gene: TRBJ2-4
CDR3 protein: CASSYSEVLGGRGSAKNIQYF
CDR3 DNA: TGTGCCAGCAGTTACTCCGAAGTTTTGGGCGGGAGGGGTTCGGCCAAAAACATTCAGTACTTC

D gene: TRBD1
V gene: TRBV4-3
clone size: -
J gene: TRBJ1-6
CDR3 protein: CASSQTAGTVYNSPLHF
CDR3 DNA: TGCGCCAGCAGCCAGACGGCGGGGACAGTATATAATTCACCCCTCCACTTT

D gene: -
V gene: TRBV5-3
clone size: -
J gene: TRBJ2-2
CDR3 protein: CARSVEDRRNTGELFF
CDR3 DNA: TGTGCCAGAAGCGTGGAGGACAGAAGGAACACCGGGGAGCTGTTTTTT

D gene: TRBD2
V gene: TRBV29-1
clone size: -
J gene: TRBJ2-7
CDR3 protein: CSVSGTSDYEQYF
CDR3 DNA: TGCAGCGTCTCCGGGACTAGCGACTACGAGCAGTACTTC

D gene: -
V gene: TRBV9
clone size: -
J gene: TRBJ1-2
CDR3 protein: CASSVARNYGYTF
CDR3 DNA: TGTGCCAGCAGCGTAGCACGGAACTATGGCTACACCTTC

D gene: -
V gene: TRBV11-3
clone size: -
J gene: TRBJ1-6
CDR3 protein: CASSLDKASPLHF
CDR3 DNA: TGTGCCAGCAGCTTAGATAAAGCTTCACCCCTCCACTTT

D gene: TRBD2
V gene: TRBV19
clone size: once
J gene: TRBJ2-5
CDR3 protein: CASTKGTSGSWETQYF
CDR3 DNA: TGTGCCAGTACAAAGGGGACTAGCGGGAGTTGGGAGACCCAGTACTTC

D gene: -
V gene: TRBV6-1
clone size: -
J gene: TRBJ2-2
CDR3 protein: CASRRASGELFF
CDR3 DNA: TGTGCCAGCAGGAGGGCCTCCGGGGAGCTGTTTTTT

D gene: -
V gene: TRBV28
clone size: -
J gene: TRBJ1-3
CDR3 protein: CASSYINTIYF
CDR3 DNA: TGTGCCAGCAGTTACATCAACACCATATATTTT

D gene: TRBD1
V gene: TRBV7-2
clone size: -
J gene: TRBJ2-1
CDR3 protein: CASSSTGGAGEQFF
CDR3 DNA: TGTGCCAGCAGCTCGACAGGGGGCGCGGGGGAGCAGTTCTTC

D gene: TRBD1
V gene: TRBV5-6
clone size: -
J gene: TRBJ1-3
CDR3 protein: CASSGAGTGYLNTIYF
CDR3 DNA: TGTGCCAGCAGCGGAGCCGGGACAGGGTATTTAAACACCATATATTTT

D gene: TRBD1
V gene: TRBV20-1
clone size: -
J gene: TRBJ1-2
CDR3 protein: CSAKTGNGYTF
CDR3 DNA: TGCAGTGCTAAGACAGGGAACGGCTACACCTTC

D gene: TRBD2
V gene: TRBV9
clone size: -
J gene: TRBJ2-5
CDR3 protein: CASSLSGRGETQYF
CDR3 DNA: TGTGCCAGCAGCCTTAGCGGGAGAGGGGAGACCCAGTACTTC

D gene: -
V gene: TRBV10-1
clone size: once
J gene: TRBJ2-2
CDR3 protein: CASSEVVGRNTGELFF
CDR3 DNA: TGCGCCAGCAGTGAGGTCGTGGGCAGAAACACCGGGGAGCTGTTTTTT

D gene: TRBD1
V gene: TRBV5-6
clone size: -
J gene: TRBJ1-6
CDR3 protein: CASSLDRGLVGPLHF
CDR3 DNA: TGTGCCAGCAGCTTGGACAGGGGCCTCGTGGGGCCCCTCCACTTT

D gene: TRBD1
V gene: TRBV18
clone size: -
J gene: TRBJ2-7
CDR3 protein: CASSQGADYEQYF
CDR3 DNA: TGTGCCAGCTCACAGGGGGCGGACTACGAGCAGTACTTC

D gene: TRBD1
V gene: TRBV6-5
clone size: -
J gene: TRBJ1-1
CDR3 protein: CASTQGPNTEAFF
CDR3 DNA: TGTGCCAGCACACAGGGGCCGAACACTGAAGCTTTCTTT

D gene: TRBD1
V gene: TRBV25-1
clone size: -
J gene: TRBJ1-5
CDR3 protein: CASSETGFHQPQHF
CDR3 DNA: TGTGCCAGCAGTGAGACAGGGTTTCATCAGCCCCAGCATTTT

D gene: TRBD1
V gene: TRBV19
clone size: -
J gene: TRBJ1-5
CDR3 protein: CASSIRTGGTIQPQHF
CDR3 DNA: TGTGCCAGTAGTATCCGGACAGGGGGCACGATTCAGCCCCAGCATTTT

D gene: -
V gene: TRBV5-1
clone size: few
J gene: TRBJ1-5
CDR3 protein: CASSLTGGNQPQHF
CDR3 DNA: TGCGCCAGCAGCTTAACCGGGGGTAATCAGCCCCAGCATTTT

D gene: -
V gene: TRBV7-3
clone size: -
J gene: TRBJ1-2
CDR3 protein: CATQARVANYGYTF
CDR3 DNA: TGTGCCACCCAGGCCAGGGTAGCTAACTATGGCTACACCTTC

D gene: -
V gene: TRBV20-1
clone size: -
J gene: TRBJ1-1
CDR3 protein: CSAIKTSEAFF
CDR3 DNA: TGCAGTGCTATAAAGACAAGTGAAGCTTTCTTT

D gene: -
V gene: TRBV11-2
clone size: -
J gene: TRBJ1-1
CDR3 protein: CASSLIESGWDTEAFF
CDR3 DNA: TGTGCCAGCAGCCTTATTGAGAGCGGGTGGGACACTGAAGCTTTCTTT

D gene: -
V gene: TRBV19
clone size: -
J gene: TRBJ1-2
CDR3 protein: CASSILGVGYTF
CDR3 DNA: TGTGCCAGTAGTATTTTAGGGGTCGGCTACACCTTC

D gene: TRBD2
V gene: TRBV7-6
clone size: -
J gene: TRBJ2-1
CDR3 protein: CASSSTSGGRIGYEQFF
CDR3 DNA: TGTGCCAGCAGCTCGACTAGCGGGGGGCGGATAGGCTATGAGCAGTTCTTC

D gene: TRBD2
V gene: TRBV3-1/TRBV3-2
clone size: -
J gene: TRBJ2-7
CDR3 protein: CASSQDGLADFSEQYF
CDR3 DNA: TGTGCCAGCAGCCAAGATGGGCTAGCGGACTTCTCAGAGCAGTACTTC

D gene: TRBD2
V gene: TRBV7-2
clone size: once
J gene: TRBJ2-1
CDR3 protein: CASSLRAGASNEQFF
CDR3 DNA: TGTGCCAGCAGCTTGCGAGCGGGAGCCAGCAATGAGCAGTTCTTC

D gene: TRBD2
V gene: TRBV28
clone size: -
J gene: TRBJ2-5
CDR3 protein: CASSLGGEETQYF
CDR3 DNA: TGTGCCAGCAGTTTAGGGGGGGAAGAGACCCAGTACTTC

D gene: -
V gene: TRBV11-2
clone size: -
J gene: TRBJ2-3
CDR3 protein: CASSFRSNPNTQYF
CDR3 DNA: TGTGCCAGCAGCTTTCGGTCCAACCCAAATACGCAGTATTTT

D gene: -
V gene: TRBV11-2
clone size: -
J gene: TRBJ2-2
CDR3 protein: CASEKTGVGGELFF
CDR3 DNA: TGTGCCAGCGAAAAGACAGGAGTTGGCGGGGAGCTGTTTTTT

D gene: TRBD1
V gene: TRBV7-9
clone size: -
J gene: TRBJ2-3
CDR3 protein: CASIQQGTDTQYF
CDR3 DNA: TGTGCCAGCATCCAACAGGGGACAGATACGCAGTATTTT

D gene: -
V gene: TRBV9
clone size: -
J gene: TRBJ2-3
CDR3 protein: CASSQFTDTQYF
CDR3 DNA: TGTGCCAGCAGTCAATTCACAGATACGCAGTATTTT

D gene: -
V gene: TRBV9
clone size: -
J gene: TRBJ1-1
CDR3 protein: CASSVVTVADEAFF
CDR3 DNA: TGTGCCAGCAGCGTAGTAACGGTAGCAGATGAAGCTTTCTTT